This TCR beta chain was captured in a study of T cell repertoires in cytomegalovirus infection. Study details: TCR beta signatures that were public indicated CMV infection and matching HLA type.

This CDR3 is 17 amino acids long. J lost 5 bases, V lost 7 bases, and 15 bases had no gene match. Germline assignment: CDR1 SGHTA and CDR2 FQGNSA. Worth noting for this clonotype: Its specificity is not known.

Study outcomes and limitations: Ex vivo responses were dominated by HLA-C-restricted CMV-specific TCR beta clonotypes.

TCRdb itself ran the reads through MiXCR, one entry per CDR3 protein. The sample includes hundreds of thousands of distinct CDR3 sequences, around 18% seen only once; the top ten take about 10%. This receptor was taken from a human donor in good health (CMV status not recorded). Some clones in this sample may be carry-over from other donors' samples. Input material: PBMCs. The rearrangement joins TRBV7-2 to TRBJ2-5, with 11 bases lining up with TRBD2. The CDR3 bases are TGTGCCAGCACCATAAACACACTAGCGGGAGCCGGGGAGACCCAGTACTTC. This codes for CASTINTLAGAGETQYF.